Detailed here is one TCR beta chain. Its antigen remains unknown. This sample is part of a study of shared clonotypes between healthy human individuals. Terminally differentiated effector memory CD45RA+ cells were excluded from the naive CD8 cells, which were CD45RO-negative and positively selected for CCR7. It was at deep level that the assay was run. TCRdb's table, derived via immunoSEQ multiplex PCR, lists solely in-frame clones and lacks some. Here the sample spans hundreds of thousands of clones, 85% to 95% being singletons. Regarding the study as a whole: Represented diversity (both genetic and exposure-history) was limited by the small number of donors. The study's rarefaction showed incomplete sorted-subset sequencing despite large depth.

Trimming shortened V by 6 bases and J by 0 bases, and 17 bases separated the two germline ends. This CDR3 spans 16 amino acids. Germline CDR1 reads MDHEN; CDR2 reads SYDVKM. This sequence joins TRBV28 and TRBJ1-2; D not certain. Sequencing input: naive CD8+ T cells sorted from blood. The TCR was taken from a man aged 25-45 years in good health. The CDR3 here is CASRATLLQTNYGYTF. CDR3 nucleotides: TGTGCCAGCAGAGCGACCCTGCTGCAAACTAACTATGGCTACACCTTC.